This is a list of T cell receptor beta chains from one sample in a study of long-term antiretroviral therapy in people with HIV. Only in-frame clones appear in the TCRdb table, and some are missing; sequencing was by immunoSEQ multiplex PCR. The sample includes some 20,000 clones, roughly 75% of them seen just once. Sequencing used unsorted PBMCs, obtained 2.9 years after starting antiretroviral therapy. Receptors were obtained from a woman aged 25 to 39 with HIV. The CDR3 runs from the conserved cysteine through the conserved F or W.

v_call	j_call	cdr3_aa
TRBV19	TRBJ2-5	CASSITGGFHETQYF
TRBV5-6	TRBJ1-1	CASSLRGRANTEAFF
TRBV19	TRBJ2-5	CASSGVRETQYF
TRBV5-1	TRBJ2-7	CASSLNSPSSYEQYF
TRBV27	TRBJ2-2	CASIGGGLSTGELFF
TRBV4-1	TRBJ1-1	CASSQVWGNANTEAFF
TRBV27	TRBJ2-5	CASRSSGQETQYF
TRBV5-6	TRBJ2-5	CASTLVVSGSQETQYF
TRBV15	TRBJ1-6	CATSRDPGDNSPLHF
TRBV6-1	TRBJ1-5	CASSEHGSRQPQHF
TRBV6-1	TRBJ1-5	CASSVVAGDQPQHF
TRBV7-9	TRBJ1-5	CASSTGNQPQHF
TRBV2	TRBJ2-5	CASSEARGGETQYF
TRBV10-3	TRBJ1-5	CAISETGRAGNQPQHF
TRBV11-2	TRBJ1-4	CASSLSRLNEKLFF
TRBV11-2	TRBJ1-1	CASSLGGRGRGYTEAFF
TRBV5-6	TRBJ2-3	CASSLETAWADTQYF
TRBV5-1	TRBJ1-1	CASSSWTGQEAFF
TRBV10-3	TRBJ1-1	CAAGIIGIEAFF
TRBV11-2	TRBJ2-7	CASSLTVPGIYEQYF
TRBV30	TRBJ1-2	CAWDDRGSDGYTF
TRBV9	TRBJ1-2	CASSVAGLKGYTF
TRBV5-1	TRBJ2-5	CASSLGQGTSMAQYF
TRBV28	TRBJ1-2	CAILDSRHGYTF
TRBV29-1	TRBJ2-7	CSVWLAGGYEQYF
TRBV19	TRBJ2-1	CASSISGTPYLGRFF
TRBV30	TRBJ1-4	CAWSSGYNEKLFF
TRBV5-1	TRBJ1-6	CASSLEGQGYSPLHF
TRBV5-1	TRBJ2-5	CASSLESPKETQYF
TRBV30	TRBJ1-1	CAWTERTGHTEAFF
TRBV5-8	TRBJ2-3	CASRPGTGNTQYF
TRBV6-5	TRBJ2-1	CASQQGASRNEQFF
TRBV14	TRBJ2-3	CASSQDLQYTQYF
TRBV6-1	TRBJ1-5	CASKAANQPQHF